The 23 T cell receptor beta chains below come from one sample, sequenced in a study of blood T cell repertoires in COVID-19 (dated by TCRdb to 2020 to 2022). Libraries were built with the immunoSEQ multiplex PCR assay. Entries here come from immuneACCESS through TCRdb and include only in-frame sequences with V and J called. Some clones fail to appear in such tables; in the studies checked, an unresolved V gene covers under half of the shortfall, and the cause of the remainder is unknown. The sample table records around 140,000 clones; 85% to 90% of these occur just once. The ten most abundant clones make up around 18% of the sample. Sample: peripheral blood. The receptors come from a man in his fifties or sixties with active or convalescent COVID-19.

The rearrangement joins TRBV27 to TRBJ2-1; possible D gene TRBD1, 8 bases. The CDR3 is made up of 13 amino acids. Trimming cost V 6 bases and J 8 bases, with 14 bases left between them. Germline CDR1 and CDR2: MNHEY and SMNVEV (reference sequence). CDR3 region: CASRDREGDEQFF. CDR3 bases: TGTGCCAGCAGGGACAGGGAGGGCGATGAGCAGTTCTTC.

This rearrangement joins TRBV27 to TRBJ2-7, with D perhaps matching TRBD2 (5 bases). Trimming cost V 2 bases and J 1 base, with 12 bases left between them. The CDR3 totals 15 residues. Germline CDR1 and CDR2: MNHEY and SMNVEV (reference sequence). The CDR3 protein is CASSLKASRSYEQYF. CDR3 in DNA: TGTGCCAGCAGTTTAAAGGCTAGCAGATCCTACGAGCAGTACTTC.

This chain joins TRBV19 and TRBJ2-7; 11 nucleotides align to TRBD2. The V gene end was trimmed by 5 bases and the J gene end by 4 bases; junction bases not matched to a gene: 7. Per the germline V gene, CDR1 is LNHDA and CDR2 is SQIVND (reference sequence). The CDR3 sequence is 15 residues long. The CDR3: CASSDTSGRWYEQYF. The CDR3 nucleotides are TGTGCCAGTAGTGACACTAGCGGGAGATGGTACGAGCAGTACTTC.

This clone was detected only a few times. Distinct nucleotide sequences in the sample also encode this CDR3. V gene TRBV6-6 combines with J gene TRBJ1-3, with 7 bases matching TRBD1. J was trimmed by 4 bases and V by 5 bases; bases with no gene match: 5. Germline V gene sequence: CDR1 MNHNY, CDR2 SVGAGI (reference sequence). This CDR3 is 14 amino acids long. The CDR3 coding sequence is TGTGCCAGCAGTCGGGACAGTTCGGGAAACACCATATATTTT. Amino acid sequence: CASSRDSSGNTIYF.

The chain uses TRBV25-1 and TRBJ2-3; 13 bases align to TRBD2. Germline-derived CDR1 and CDR2 are MGHDK and SYGVNS. With 4 bases clipped from V and 5 bases from J, the junction kept 9 bases outside the gene matches. The CDR3 spans 17 residues. CDR3 in amino acids: CASSGGLAGTVIDTQYF. The CDR3 DNA follows: TGTGCCAGCAGTGGGGGACTAGCGGGAACTGTGATAGATACGCAGTATTTT.

The rearrangement joins TRBV18 to TRBJ1-1; 7 positions agree with TRBD1. V was pared by 2 bases and J by 2 bases, with 5 bases of the junction left unmatched. The CDR3 consists of 15 residues. Looked up from germline, CDR1 is KGHSH and CDR2 is LQKENI. Written as DNA, the CDR3 is TGTGCCAGCTCACCATTGAGGGGGCCCAACACTGAAGCTTTCTTT. Residues: CASSPLRGPNTEAFF.

V usage is TRBV4-1 and J usage is TRBJ1-1, with a possible D match to TRBD1 (6 bases). The CDR3 length is 13 residues. The germline V gene encodes CDR1 MGHRA and CDR2 YSYEKL. V gave up 6 bases and J gave up 11 bases, with 19 bases separating them. The CDR3: CASRLPGVGTAFF. Here the CDR3 DNA reads TGCGCCAGCAGACTACCAGGGGTAGGGACCGCTTTCTTT.

The J gene is TRBJ2-1, the V gene TRBV2, with TRBD2 matching over 9 bases. Unmatched junction bases numbered 7, after V lost 6 bases and J lost 4 bases. CDR1 and CDR2 from the germline V gene are SNHLY and FYNNEI. This CDR3 is built from 15 residues. CDR3 in amino acids: CASSASGVGYNEQFF. The CDR3 nucleotides read TGTGCCAGCAGCGCTAGCGGGGTGGGGTACAATGAGCAGTTCTTC.

CDR3 nucleotides: TGTGCCAGCTCTACACCAAGGGGCCCCTATGGCTACACCTTC. Translated, it gives CASSTPRGPYGYTF. The chain is built from TRBV18 and TRBJ1-2, with a weak D call TRBD1 (5 bases). V gave up 6 bases and J gave up 4 bases, with 15 bases separating them. CDR1 and CDR2 from the germline V gene are KGHSH and LQKENI. The CDR3 consists of 14 residues.

J is TRBJ1-4 and V is TRBV18, with 11 bases identical to TRBD1. CDR1 and CDR2 from the germline V gene are KGHSH and LQKENI. The ends lost 5 bases at V and 8 bases at J; junction bases unmatched: 13. The CDR3 has 17 amino acids. The CDR3 DNA is TGTGCCAGCTCATCCCGGGACAGGGGGGTGTATGGGGAAAAACTGTTTTTT. Protein sequence: CASSSRDRGVYGEKLFF.

The chain combines TRBV28 with TRBJ1-5; D may be TRBD1 (6 bases). Germline CDR1 is MDHEN and CDR2 is SYDVKM. The CDR3 loop spans 15 amino acids. The V gene lost 6 bases and the J gene lost 0 bases, with 12 bases spanning the gap. The CDR3, as DNA: TGTGCCAGCAGCATTACAGGGTATAGCAATCAGCCCCAGCATTTT. This encodes CASSITGYSNQPQHF.

This sequence joins TRBV29-1 and TRBJ2-7; 13 nucleotides line up with TRBD2. V shed 3 bases, J shed 4 bases, and the junction held 6 bases outside the gene matches. There are 15 residues in the CDR3. The germline gives CDR1 SQVTM, CDR2 ANQGSEA. This CDR3 is CSVDYVTSGRYEQYF. The CDR3 DNA reads as TGCAGCGTTGATTATGTGACTAGCGGGAGGTACGAGCAGTACTTC.

The chain combines TRBV7-8 with TRBJ1-5; D remains unclear. This CDR3 comprises 16 residues. Germline CDR1 SGHVS, CDR2 FQNEAQ. V shed 1 base and J shed 3 bases, with 13 bases lying between them. CDR3 protein: CASSLGASLDNQPQHF. CDR3 sequence (DNA): TGTGCCAGCAGCTTAGGGGCTTCTCTCGACAATCAGCCCCAGCATTTT.

The gene calls are TRBV10-3 and TRBJ1-2; TRBD1 is a possible D gene (6 bases). Germline V lookup: CDR1 ENHRY, CDR2 SYGVKD. The CDR3 runs 17 residues. V was cut by 3 bases and J by 5 bases, with 22 bases left in between. CDR3 DNA sequence: TGTGCCATCAGTGATCCCCTACGGGGGGCGAAAAGATATGGCTACACCTTC. This encodes CAISDPLRGAKRYGYTF.

V gene TRBV23-1 combines with J gene TRBJ2-2; D gene uncertain. TRBV23-1 belongs to the ORF category, with a function that is uncertain. The germline V and J ends were trimmed by 3 bases and 7 bases, with 12 bases remaining between them. CDR3 size: 14 residues. CDR3 protein: CASSQHPSGGELFF. As DNA, the CDR3 is TGCGCCAGCAGTCAGCACCCTAGTGGCGGGGAGCTGTTTTTT.

The chain joins TRBV6-6 to TRBJ1-2; 7 nucleotides agree with TRBD1. V shed 8 bases, J shed 14 bases, and the junction held 5 bases outside the gene matches. Germline CDR1 MNHNY, CDR2 SVGAGI (reference sequence). The CDR3 covers 9 residues. Here the CDR3 reads CASGGTATF. The CDR3 DNA follows: TGTGCCAGCGGAGGGACAGCGACCTTC.

The rearrangement joins TRBV2 to TRBJ2-5; 7 bases fit TRBD2. The junction had 9 bases not matched to a gene; V was cut back by 4 bases and J by 4 bases. Germline CDR1 is SNHLY and CDR2 is FYNNEI. The CDR3 is made up of 15 amino acids. CDR3 bases: TGTGCCAGCAGTGCCCCGTTGGGAGGGAGAGAGACCCAGTACTTC. It codes for CASSAPLGGRETQYF.

This clone was recorded only once. V and J are TRBV5-1 and TRBJ2-1; D is unresolved. Germline V gene lookup returns CDR1 SGHRS and CDR2 YFSETQ. V lost 4 bases, J lost 4 bases, and 9 bases lay in between. This CDR3 region has 13 residues. This CDR3 reads CASSLDNYNEQFF. The CDR3 DNA reads as TGCGCCAGCAGCCTGGATAATTACAATGAGCAGTTCTTC.

The chain carries TRBV6-6 and TRBJ1-5, with D maybe TRBD1 (6 bases). V was clipped by 6 bases and J by 5 bases, with 14 bases between them. The CDR3 contains 14 residues. Germline V gives CDR1 MNHNY, CDR2 SVGAGI (reference sequence). CDR3 in amino acids: CASRLKQGDQPQHF. In nucleotides, the CDR3 is TGTGCCAGCAGATTGAAACAGGGAGATCAGCCCCAGCATTTT.

This chain joins TRBV10-1 and TRBJ2-1, with 9 bases lining up with TRBD2. Unmatched junction bases numbered 8, after V lost 3 bases and J lost 2 bases. CDR1 and CDR2 from the germline V gene are WNHNN and SYGVQD (reference sequence). There are 17 residues in the CDR3. DNA of the CDR3: TGCGCCAGCAGTGATATAACTAGCGGGCGAACCTACAATGAGCAGTTCTTC. It yields the protein CASSDITSGRTYNEQFF.

The chain combines TRBV2 with TRBJ2-3; 8 nucleotides line up with TRBD1. CDR1 SNHLY and CDR2 FYNNEI come from the germline V gene. This CDR3 has 16 amino acids. The junction had 10 bases not matched to a gene; V was cut back by 8 bases and J by 0 bases. In DNA form, the CDR3 reads TGTGCCAGCGGCTTTCCGGGACAGGCTAGCACAGATACGCAGTATTTT. Translation: CASGFPGQASTDTQYF.

The rearrangement links TRBV14 to TRBJ2-7; TRBD1 agrees at 9 bases. With 0 bases clipped from V and 2 bases from J, the junction kept 11 bases outside the gene matches. Germline values: CDR1 SGHDN, CDR2 FVKESK. The CDR3 contains 18 residues. The CDR3 region is CASSQDYGQGTYPYEQYF. In DNA form, the CDR3 reads TGTGCCAGCAGCCAAGACTACGGACAGGGGACTTACCCCTACGAGCAGTACTTC.

CDR3 sequence (DNA): TGTGCCAGCAGCTCGACCGGACAGATCCTCCAAGAGACCCAGTACTTC. Translating gives CASSSTGQILQETQYF. The chain joins TRBV7-7 to TRBJ2-5, with D perhaps TRBD1 (6 bases). Trimming removed 4 bases from V and 1 base from J, with 16 bases in between. Germline CDR1 SSHAT, CDR2 FNYEAQ (reference sequence). This CDR3 is 16 amino acids long. The entire variable domain, with the rest obtained from reference TRBV7-7 and TRBJ2-5, is as follows: GAGVSQSPRYKVTKRGQDVTLRCDPISSHATLYWYQQALGQGPEFLTYFNYEAQPDKSGLPSDRFSAERPEGSISTLTIQRTEQRDSAMYRCASSSTGQILQETQYFGPGTRLLVL.